The present TCR beta chain was sequenced within a study of cytomegalovirus exposure and HLA in healthy donors. Both 60 Vbeta primers and 13 Jbeta primers went into the PCR. The authors' processing: A follow-up analysis tallied around 80 million unique TCR beta chains, approximately 11 million shared. Sequencing used immunoSEQ multiplex PCR; TCRdb keeps in-frame clones, though not all of them. Clone size and V and J calls were adopted from that table, with D and trimming inferred from the DNA. The sample shows some 100,000 clones, approximately 81% of them seen only once. V gave up 7 bases and J gave up 0 bases, with 16 bases separating them. Germline CDR1 and CDR2: SQVTM and ANQGSEA. This CDR3 is 15 amino acids long. General study findings and limits: An analysis done earlier found most TCR beta V segments productive about 87% or about 30% of the time.

This clone has just a few counts. Its antigen is as yet unknown. V gene TRBV29-1 combines with J gene TRBJ2-1; D is undetermined. This TCR derives from a woman between 25 and 40 years old in good health and CMV-seronegative. Sequenced sample: PBMCs. The CDR3 reads CSASGEGDSYNEQFF. The CDR3 bases are TGCAGCGCCTCTGGAGAAGGCGACTCCTACAATGAGCAGTTCTTC.